These T cell receptor beta chains were read from a single sample in a study of cytomegalovirus exposure and HLA in healthy donors. Sequenced by immunoSEQ multiplex PCR; TCRdb stores in-frame clones only, minus some. Of about 190,000 clones listed, more than 75% are singletons. Material for sequencing was PBMCs. These receptors were obtained from a man in his thirties or forties in good health and CMV-seronegative. Both conserved end residues are part of each CDR3. The D gene is left open where the match is weak. The listing skips clone size in some rows; elsewhere it reads once, few, many or a size class.

TRBV7-9	-	-	TRBJ1-2	CASSLEIRGMNGYTF	TGTGCCAGCAGCTTAGAAATCAGGGGCATGAATGGCTACACCTTC
TRBV19	-	TRBD1	TRBJ2-1	CASISGQGRNEQFF	TGTGCCAGTATTAGCGGACAGGGACGCAATGAGCAGTTCTTC
TRBV7-9	few	TRBD1	TRBJ1-1	CASSSRQGVYLMNTEAFF	TGTGCCAGCAGCTCCCGACAGGGGGTTTATTTAATGAACACTGAAGCTTTCTTT
TRBV4-1	-	-	TRBJ1-2	CASSQGQVYGYTF	TGCGCCAGCAGCCAAGGACAGGTCTATGGCTACACCTTC
TRBV11-2	-	-	TRBJ1-4	CASSPRSMGEKLFF	TGTGCCAGCAGCCCAAGGAGTATGGGTGAAAAACTGTTTTTT
TRBV6-1	-	TRBD1	TRBJ2-7	CASSGQGHEQYF	TGTGCCAGCAGCGGACAGGGTCACGAGCAGTACTTC
TRBV29-1	-	-	TRBJ2-3	CSATNRTSTDTQYF	TGCAGCGCGACCAACAGGACGAGCACAGATACGCAGTATTTT
TRBV5-4	-	TRBD2	TRBJ2-2	CASSFQAGLFTGELFF	TGTGCCAGCAGCTTTCAAGCGGGACTATTCACCGGGGAGCTGTTTTTT
TRBV29-1	-	-	TRBJ1-2	CSSVSLGRGGYGYTF	TGCAGCTCCGTTTCTCTTGGACGGGGGGGCTATGGCTACACCTTC
TRBV2	-	TRBD1	TRBJ2-7	CANSGTGTTYEQYF	TGTGCCAACTCCGGGACAGGGACCACCTACGAGCAGTACTTC
TRBV25-1	-	TRBD1	TRBJ1-3	CASTGQDYSGNTIYF	TGTGCCAGCACCGGACAGGACTACTCTGGAAACACCATATATTTT
TRBV28	-	-	TRBJ1-4	CASSSRQNNEKLFF	TGTGCCAGCAGCTCCAGACAGAATAATGAAAAACTGTTTTTT
TRBV27	-	-	TRBJ2-3	CASSLAGTDTQYF	TGTGCCAGCAGTTTAGCAGGCACAGATACGCAGTATTTT
TRBV7-8	few	-	TRBJ2-2	CAGGPTNTGELFF	TGTGCCGGCGGGCCCACGAACACCGGGGAGCTGTTTTTT
TRBV10-3	-	-	TRBJ1-5	CATGRAGMDQPQHF	TGTGCCACCGGACGGGCAGGGATGGATCAGCCCCAGCATTTT
TRBV21-1	-	-	TRBJ2-3	CASSKEGVPRLSYTDTQYF	TGTGCCAGCAGCAAAGAGGGAGTCCCCCGACTCAGTTACACAGATACGCAGTATTTT
TRBV5-1	-	-	TRBJ2-5	CASSAGHTSKETQYF	TGCGCCAGCAGCGCCGGACATACGAGTAAAGAGACCCAGTACTTC
TRBV5-1	-	-	TRBJ1-1	CASSFGDTEAFF	TGCGCCAGCAGCTTCGGAGACACTGAAGCTTTCTTT
TRBV7-2	-	TRBD2	TRBJ2-5	CASRLAGDQETQYF	TGTGCCAGCAGACTAGCGGGGGACCAAGAGACCCAGTACTTC
TRBV7-2	-	-	TRBJ1-1	CASSPRLGLNTEAFF	TGTGCCAGCAGCCCCCGGCTGGGGCTGAACACTGAAGCTTTCTTT
TRBV27	once	-	TRBJ2-2	CASSFIGALGNTGELFF	TGTGCCAGCAGTTTTATTGGGGCGCTAGGGAACACCGGGGAGCTGTTTTTT
TRBV11-2	-	TRBD1	TRBJ2-3	CASSSGTGGFTDTQYF	TGTGCCAGCAGCTCAGGGACAGGGGGGTTCACAGATACGCAGTATTTT
TRBV6-5	-	-	TRBJ2-7	CASSRTAYEQYF	TGTGCCAGCAGTCGGACAGCCTACGAGCAGTACTTC
TRBV7-9	-	-	TRBJ2-2	CASSLLSGELFF	TGTGCCAGCAGCCTCTTGTCCGGGGAGCTGTTTTTT
TRBV19	once	-	TRBJ2-1	CASSIGTNNEQFF	TGTGCCAGTAGTATAGGGACTAACAATGAGCAGTTCTTC
TRBV10-3	-	TRBD1	TRBJ1-4	CAISPGQSNEKLFF	TGTGCCATCAGTCCGGGACAGTCTAATGAAAAACTGTTTTTT
TRBV19	-	-	TRBJ2-5	CASSLGQSPIQETQYF	TGTGCCAGTAGTTTGGGGCAGAGCCCTATCCAAGAGACCCAGTACTTC
TRBV19	-	-	TRBJ2-1	CASNSDSYNEQFF	TGTGCCAGTAACTCGGACAGTTACAATGAGCAGTTCTTC
TRBV5-5	-	-	TRBJ2-7	CASSWGDSVNLRAAQYF	TGTGCCAGCAGCTGGGGGGACAGCGTAAACTTACGAGCGGCGCAGTACTTC
TRBV27	-	-	TRBJ2-3	CASRSGLTSTDTQYF	TGTGCCAGCAGGAGCGGTCTGACTAGCACAGATACGCAGTATTTT
TRBV18	-	-	TRBJ1-1	CASSRGGDTEAFF	TGTGCCAGCTCTCGCGGTGGAGACACTGAAGCTTTCTTT
TRBV28	-	-	TRBJ2-7	CASSIPGRGGPPYEQYF	TGTGCCAGCTCAATTCCGGGCCGGGGAGGACCACCCTACGAGCAGTACTTC
TRBV6-5	-	-	TRBJ1-5	CASSTSGGWNQPQHF	TGTGCCAGCAGTACCTCGGGGGGCTGGAATCAGCCCCAGCATTTT
TRBV11-2	-	TRBD2	TRBJ2-5	CASSATSGGETQYF	TGTGCCAGCAGCGCGACTAGCGGGGGAGAGACCCAGTACTTC
TRBV6-6	-	-	TRBJ2-7	CASSYSRFEQYF	TGTGCCAGCAGTTACTCGCGGTTCGAGCAGTACTTC
TRBV11-2	few	-	TRBJ2-5	CASSLDLRETQYF	TGTGCCAGCAGCTTAGATCTGCGGGAGACCCAGTACTTC
TRBV11-2	-	-	TRBJ1-5	CASSGGVGRNQPQHF	TGTGCCAGCAGCGGGGGGGTGGGAAGGAATCAGCCCCAGCATTTT
TRBV15	-	TRBD2	TRBJ2-1	CATSRDRAGNYNEQFF	TGTGCCACCAGCAGAGATCGAGCGGGGAACTACAATGAGCAGTTCTTC
TRBV5-5	-	-	TRBJ2-2	CASSSIPGELFF	TGTGCCAGCAGCTCTATCCCCGGGGAGCTGTTTTTT
TRBV5-8	-	TRBD1	TRBJ2-7	CASRPTGPYEQYF	TGTGCCAGCAGACCGACAGGGCCCTACGAGCAGTACTTC
TRBV5-5	-	-	TRBJ1-1	CASSLLHLATEAFF	TGTGCCAGCAGCTTGCTACATCTAGCAACTGAAGCTTTCTTT
TRBV4-2	-	-	TRBJ1-6	CASSQDPAPGSPLHF	TGTGCCAGCAGCCAAGACCCTGCACCCGGTTCACCCCTCCACTTT
TRBV19	-	-	TRBJ2-4	CASRPAGQQGNIQYF	TGTGCCAGTAGACCGGCCGGCCAGCAGGGGAACATTCAGTACTTC
TRBV6-1	-	TRBD1	TRBJ2-1	CASKEQGRRYNEQFF	TGTGCCAGCAAGGAACAGGGGAGACGGTACAATGAGCAGTTCTTC
TRBV30	once	-	TRBJ1-2	CAWSVLGGAGGYTF	TGTGCCTGGAGTGTACTCGGGGGGGCTGGTGGCTACACCTTC
TRBV6-1	-	-	TRBJ1-2	CASSEALLLNYGYTF	TGTGCCAGCAGTGAAGCACTGCTCCTTAACTATGGCTACACCTTC
TRBV5-1	-	TRBD2	TRBJ2-3	CASSPRGGGTDTQYF	TGCGCCAGCAGCCCGCGGGGGGGCGGCACAGATACGCAGTATTTT
TRBV30	-	-	TRBJ2-7	CAWSEGNGFDEQYF	TGTGCCTGGAGTGAGGGGAACGGGTTCGACGAGCAGTACTTC
TRBV19	-	-	TRBJ1-5	CASSIGLGYSNQPQHF	TGTGCCAGTAGTATAGGTCTAGGTTACAGCAATCAGCCCCAGCATTTT
TRBV4-2	-	-	TRBJ2-1	CASSQVGGNEQFF	TGTGCCAGCAGCCAAGTGGGGGGAAATGAGCAGTTCTTC
TRBV18	-	-	TRBJ2-3	CASSPPGAGTDTQYF	TGTGCCAGCTCACCACCGGGGGCCGGCACAGATACGCAGTATTTT
TRBV19	-	-	TRBJ1-4	CASKPGTATNEKLFF	TGTGCCAGTAAGCCCGGGACTGCAACTAATGAAAAACTGTTTTTT
TRBV7-8	few	TRBD1	TRBJ1-2	CASSFRSRQGAAGYTF	TGTGCCAGCAGCTTTCGGAGTCGGCAGGGGGCGGCCGGCTACACCTTC
TRBV5-8	-	TRBD1	TRBJ1-1	CASNPGQGTYTEAFF	TGTGCCAGCAACCCGGGACAGGGGACCTACACTGAAGCTTTCTTT
TRBV28	-	-	TRBJ1-3	CASSLYYGAGRENTIYF	TGTGCCAGCAGTTTATATTATGGGGCAGGCCGGGAGAACACCATATATTTT
TRBV4-2	-	TRBD2	TRBJ2-7	CASSPLAGVLSYEQYF	TGTGCCAGCAGCCCGTTAGCGGGAGTGCTATCCTACGAGCAGTACTTC
TRBV7-6	-	-	TRBJ2-7	CASSPRARDTYEQYF	TGTGCCAGCAGCCCTCGGGCCCGGGACACCTACGAGCAGTACTTC
TRBV5-8	-	-	TRBJ1-5	CASSLERLTYSNQPQHF	TGTGCCAGCAGCTTGGAGAGGCTAACATATAGCAATCAGCCCCAGCATTTT